This T cell receptor beta chain was sequenced for a study of metastatic and nonmetastatic thyroid tumors. The entire patient cohort was treatment-naive prior to thyroid surgery. This clone was seen ten or more times. MiXCR was used by TCRdb to re-call the PCR reads. Of about 69,000 clones listed, 14% are singletons. The germline gives CDR1 DFQATT, CDR2 SNEGSKA (reference sequence). V was cut by 1 base and J by 2 bases, with 12 bases left in between. The CDR3 has 15 residues. The V gene is TRBV20-1, the J gene TRBJ1-5; a possible D gene is TRBD1 (5 bases). The clonotype originates from a male donor with papillary thyroid cancer or a benign thyroid nodule (not recorded which). Some clones in this sample may be carry-over from other donors' samples. Sequencing was carried out using blood. In DNA form, the CDR3 reads TGCAGTGCTAGAGGGCAGGGATGGGGCAATCAGCCCCAGCATTTT. The encoded protein is CSARGQGWGNQPQHF.